These 6 T cell receptor beta chains were sequenced from one sample in a study of OX40 agonist ivuxolimab in advanced cancers. TCRdb's table, derived via immunoSEQ multiplex PCR, lists solely in-frame clones and lacks some. The sample has 70,000 to 95,000 clones; just over 85% are singletons. The starting material was CD4+ or CD8+ T cells sorted from blood, obtained in a trial of the OX40 agonist ivuxolimab. The receptors come from an adult with an advanced solid tumor such as melanoma, head and neck, liver or kidney cancer.

V usage is TRBV30 and J usage is TRBJ1-2; D unresolved. Germline lookup yields CDR1 GTSNPN and CDR2 SVGIG (reference sequence). V lost 4 bases and J 4 bases, leaving 16 bases between the germline ends. CDR3 length: 14 amino acids. CDR3 in DNA: TGTGCCTGGATTTACGGTATTAAGCTCTATGGCTACACCTTC. This sequence encodes CAWIYGIKLYGYTF.

V usage is TRBV4-1 and J usage is TRBJ2-7; the match to TRBD2 covers 11 bases. The CDR3 is made up of 15 amino acids. From germline, CDR1 is MGHRA and CDR2 YSYEKL. The junction had 2 bases not matched to a gene; V was cut back by 4 bases and J by 0 bases. CDR3 residues: CASSRGTSGSYEQYF. The CDR3 DNA reads TGCGCCAGCAGCCGAGGGACTAGCGGCTCCTACGAGCAGTACTTC.

The gene calls are TRBV18 and TRBJ1-6; D gene ambiguous. This CDR3 is built from 15 residues. V gave up 0 bases and J gave up 7 bases, with 10 bases separating them. Germline V gene sequence: CDR1 KGHSH, CDR2 LQKENI. The CDR3 DNA is TGTGCCAGCTCACCACCAGCGAACCGGAATTCACCCCTCCACTTT. It codes for CASSPPANRNSPLHF.

The genes are TRBV27 and TRBJ2-3; possible D gene TRBD2, 7 bases. The germline V gene has CDR1 MNHEY and CDR2 SMNVEV (reference sequence). V was cut by 5 bases and J by 6 bases, with 18 bases left in between. This CDR3 has 15 residues. The CDR3 sequence is CASSLGLGRGDTQYF. In DNA form, the CDR3 reads TGTGCCAGCAGTCTTGGACTAGGGAGGGGGGATACGCAGTATTTT.

This chain connects TRBV7-8 to TRBJ1-2, with D possibly matching TRBD1 (6 bases). Trimming pared 2 bases from V and 3 bases from J, leaving 16 bases between. The CDR3 runs to 16 residues. Germline V CDR1 and CDR2: SGHVS, FQNEAQ. CDR3 residues: CASSLRDTGLDYGYTF. The CDR3 DNA reads as TGTGCCAGCAGCTTACGGGATACAGGGTTGGACTATGGCTACACCTTC.

The chain uses TRBV19 and TRBJ1-1; D uncertain. The CDR3 spans 13 residues. Germline V gene data show CDR1 as LNHDA and CDR2 as SQIVND (reference sequence). V lost 2 bases, J lost 3 bases, and 7 bases lay in between. The CDR3 sequence: CASSISEDTEAFF. CDR3 nucleotide sequence: TGTGCCAGTAGTATATCAGAGGACACTGAAGCTTTCTTT.